One and the same sample provided the 7 T cell receptor beta chains below, sequenced in a study of identical twins' blood T cells. TCRdb fed the 5' RACE reads into MiXCR, producing one record per CDR3 protein. Here the sample spans 350,000 to 400,000 distinct CDR3 sequences, about 28% being singletons. The source material was PBMCs. These receptors all come from a woman aged 18-49 years in good health.

This clonotype was recorded a few times. The V gene is TRBV13, the J gene TRBJ1-3; D is unclear. CDR3 length equals 13 residues. The germline V gene encodes CDR1 PRHDT and CDR2 FYEKMQ (reference sequence). Deletions cut 7 bases from V and 4 bases from J, with 11 bases between. The CDR3 coding sequence is TGTGCCAGCACAGCGGTTTTAGGAAACACCATATATTTT. Translated, it gives CASTAVLGNTIYF.

This clonotype has just a few counts. The V and J genes are TRBV11-2 and TRBJ2-3; unclear D gene. The CDR3 loop spans 14 amino acids. Germline values: CDR1 SGHAT, CDR2 FQNNGV. V was clipped by 3 bases and J by 4 bases, with 11 bases between them. The CDR3 spells CASSFRPTADTQYF. The CDR3 DNA is TGTGCCAGCAGCTTTAGGCCGACGGCAGATACGCAGTATTTT.

The V and J genes are TRBV5-1 and TRBJ2-3; the D gene could be TRBD1 or TRBD2 (6 bases each). The germline CDR1 and CDR2 sequences are SGHRS and YFSETQ. The CDR3 runs 15 residues. Deletions cut 0 bases from V and 4 bases from J, with 12 bases between. CDR3 sequence: CASSLALGGPDTQYF. CDR3 bases: TGCGCCAGCAGCTTGGCGTTGGGGGGCCCAGATACGCAGTATTTT. Together with reference TRBV5-1 and TRBJ2-3, the CDR3 gives the full variable domain: KAGVTQTPRYLIKTRGQQVTLSCSPISGHRSVSWYQQTPGQGLQFLFEYFSETQRNKGNFPGRFSGRQFSNSRSEMNVSTLELGDSALYLCASSLALGGPDTQYFGPGTRLTVL.

This chain uses TRBV4-2 with TRBJ2-1, with 10 positions matching TRBD2. The germline V gene encodes CDR1 LGHNA and CDR2 YNFKEQ. V lost 0 bases to trimming and J lost 0 bases; unmatched junction nucleotides: 8. This CDR3 region has 19 residues. CDR3 coding DNA: TGTGCCAGCAGCCAAGAATTAGCGGGGGGCTCTAGCTCCTACAATGAGCAGTTCTTC. This gives the protein CASSQELAGGSSSYNEQFF.

The V and J genes are TRBV7-3 and TRBJ1-1; D not resolved. This CDR3 has 14 amino acids. CDR1 is SGHTA and CDR2 is FQGTGA in the germline V gene. V was trimmed by 1 base and J by 1 base, leaving 7 bases between them. The CDR3 DNA is TGTGCCAGCAGCTTAATCGGGGAGAACACTGAAGCTTTCTTT. It encodes CASSLIGENTEAFF.

The V and J genes are TRBV7-2 and TRBJ1-5; D is perhaps TRBD1 (5 bases). This CDR3 region has 12 residues. Germline assignment: CDR1 SGHTA and CDR2 FQGNSA. Deletions cut 5 bases from V and 7 bases from J, with 9 bases between. DNA of the CDR3: TGTGCCAGCAGCCAGAGGGGCCAGCCCCAGCATTTT. Amino acid sequence: CASSQRGQPQHF. The full variable domain, in which reference TRBV7-2 and TRBJ1-5 provide the parts outside the CDR3, is GAGVSQSPSNKVTEKGKDVELRCDPISGHTALYWYRQSLGQGLEFLIYFQGNSAPDKSGLPSDRFSAERTGGSVSTLTIQRTQQEDSAVYLCASSQRGQPQHFGDGTRLSIL.

The chain recombines TRBV18 with TRBJ2-1, with 10 bases aligning to TRBD2. This CDR3 is 16 amino acids long. With 1 base clipped from V and 7 bases from J, the junction kept 7 bases outside the gene matches. CDR1 KGHSH and CDR2 LQKENI come from the germline V gene. The CDR3 nucleotides read TGTGCCAGCTCACCACAAAGTAGCGGGAGGCTTAATGAGCAGTTCTTC. Protein sequence: CASSPQSSGRLNEQFF.